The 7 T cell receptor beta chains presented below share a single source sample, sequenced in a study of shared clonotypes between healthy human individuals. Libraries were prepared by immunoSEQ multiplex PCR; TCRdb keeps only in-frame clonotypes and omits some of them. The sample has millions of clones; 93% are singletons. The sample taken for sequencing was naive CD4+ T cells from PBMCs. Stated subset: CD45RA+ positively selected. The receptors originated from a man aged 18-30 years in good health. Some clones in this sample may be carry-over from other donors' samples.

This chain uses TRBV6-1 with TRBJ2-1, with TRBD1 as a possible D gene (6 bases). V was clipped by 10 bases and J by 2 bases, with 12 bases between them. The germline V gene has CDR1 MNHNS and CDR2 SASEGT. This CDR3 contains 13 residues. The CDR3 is CAIYRDPYNEQFF. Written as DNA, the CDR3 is TGTGCCATTTACAGGGACCCCTACAATGAGCAGTTCTTC.

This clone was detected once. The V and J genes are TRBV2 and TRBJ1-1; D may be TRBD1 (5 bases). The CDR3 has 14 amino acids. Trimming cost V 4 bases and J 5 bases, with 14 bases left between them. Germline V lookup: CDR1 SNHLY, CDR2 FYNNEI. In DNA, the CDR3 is TGTGCCAGCAGTGCCTCGGGGCCGGATACTGAAGCTTTCTTT. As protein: CASSASGPDTEAFF.

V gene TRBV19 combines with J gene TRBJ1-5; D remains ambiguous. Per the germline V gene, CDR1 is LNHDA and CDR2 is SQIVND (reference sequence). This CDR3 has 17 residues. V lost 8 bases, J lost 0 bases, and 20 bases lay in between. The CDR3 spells CASVGSLGQYSNQPQHF. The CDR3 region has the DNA TGTGCCAGTGTTGGGTCCCTCGGGCAGTATAGCAATCAGCCCCAGCATTTT.

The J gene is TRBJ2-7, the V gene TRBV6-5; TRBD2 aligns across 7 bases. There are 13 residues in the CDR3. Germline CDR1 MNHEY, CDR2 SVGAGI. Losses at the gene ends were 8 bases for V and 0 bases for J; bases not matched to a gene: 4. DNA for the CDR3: TGTGCCAGCGGAACTAGCGACTCCTACGAGCAGTACTTC. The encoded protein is CASGTSDSYEQYF.

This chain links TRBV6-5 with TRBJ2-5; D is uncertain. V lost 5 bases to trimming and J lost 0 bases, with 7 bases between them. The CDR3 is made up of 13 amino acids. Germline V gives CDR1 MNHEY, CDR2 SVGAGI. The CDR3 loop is CASSQTNQETQYF. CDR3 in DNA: TGTGCCAGCAGTCAAACAAACCAAGAGACCCAGTACTTC.

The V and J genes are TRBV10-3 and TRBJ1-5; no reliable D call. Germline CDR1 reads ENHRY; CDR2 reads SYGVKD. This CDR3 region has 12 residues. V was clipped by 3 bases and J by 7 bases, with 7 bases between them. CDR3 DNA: TGTGCCATCAGTGACTGGGAACAGCCCCAGCATTTT. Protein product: CAISDWEQPQHF.

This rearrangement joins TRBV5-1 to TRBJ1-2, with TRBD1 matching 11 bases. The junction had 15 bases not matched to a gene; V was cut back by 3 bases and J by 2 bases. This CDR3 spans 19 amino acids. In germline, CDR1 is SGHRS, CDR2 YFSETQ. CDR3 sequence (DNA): TGCGCCAGCAGCTCGAGACGACGGACAGGGGGCGCGTGGAACTATGGCTACACCTTC. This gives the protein CASSSRRRTGGAWNYGYTF.